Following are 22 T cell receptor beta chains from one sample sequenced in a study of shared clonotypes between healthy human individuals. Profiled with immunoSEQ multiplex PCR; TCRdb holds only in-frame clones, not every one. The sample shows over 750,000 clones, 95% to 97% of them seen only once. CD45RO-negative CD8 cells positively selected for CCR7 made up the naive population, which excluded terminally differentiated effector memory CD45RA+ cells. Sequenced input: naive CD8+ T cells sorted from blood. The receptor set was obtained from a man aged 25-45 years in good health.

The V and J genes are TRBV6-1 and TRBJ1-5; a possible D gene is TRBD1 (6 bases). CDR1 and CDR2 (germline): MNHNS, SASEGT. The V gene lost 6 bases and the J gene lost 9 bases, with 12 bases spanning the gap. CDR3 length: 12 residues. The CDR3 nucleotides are TGTGCCAGCAGCCGGACGACAGGGCCCCAGCATTTT. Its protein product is CASSRTTGPQHF.

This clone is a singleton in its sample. CDR3 residues: CASSAVRTVDYEQYF. The CDR3, as DNA: TGTGCCAGTAGTGCTGTTAGGACGGTTGACTACGAGCAGTACTTC. The chain uses TRBV19 and TRBJ2-7; D is unresolved. This CDR3 comprises 15 residues. Germline V CDR1 and CDR2: LNHDA, SQIVND (reference sequence). Trimming removed 5 bases at V and 3 bases at J, with 17 bases between.

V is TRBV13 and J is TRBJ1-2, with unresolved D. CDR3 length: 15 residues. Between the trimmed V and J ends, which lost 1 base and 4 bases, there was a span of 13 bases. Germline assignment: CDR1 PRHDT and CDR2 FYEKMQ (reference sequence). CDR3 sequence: CASSLDRNYGYGYTF. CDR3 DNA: TGTGCCAGCAGCTTAGATCGGAATTACGGCTATGGCTACACCTTC.

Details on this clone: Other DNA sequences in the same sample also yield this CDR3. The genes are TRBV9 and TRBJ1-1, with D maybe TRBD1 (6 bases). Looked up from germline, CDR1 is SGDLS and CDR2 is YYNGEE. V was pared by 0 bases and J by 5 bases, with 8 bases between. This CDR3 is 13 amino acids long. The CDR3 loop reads CASSVGGQTEAFF. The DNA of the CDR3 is TGTGCCAGCAGCGTAGGGGGGCAGACTGAAGCTTTCTTT.

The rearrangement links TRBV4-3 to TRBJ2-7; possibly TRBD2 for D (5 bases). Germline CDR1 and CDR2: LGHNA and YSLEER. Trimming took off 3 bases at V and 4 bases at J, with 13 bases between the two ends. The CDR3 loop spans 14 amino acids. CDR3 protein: CASSQSTGRYEQYF. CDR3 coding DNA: TGCGCCAGCAGCCAGAGTACGGGAAGGTACGAGCAGTACTTC.

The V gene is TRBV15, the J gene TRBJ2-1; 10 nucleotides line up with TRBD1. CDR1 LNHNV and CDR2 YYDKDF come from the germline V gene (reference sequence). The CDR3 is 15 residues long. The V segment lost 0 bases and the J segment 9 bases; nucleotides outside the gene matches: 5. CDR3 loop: CATSRDGQGGGEQFF. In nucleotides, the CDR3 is TGTGCCACCAGCAGAGATGGACAGGGGGGAGGTGAGCAGTTCTTC.

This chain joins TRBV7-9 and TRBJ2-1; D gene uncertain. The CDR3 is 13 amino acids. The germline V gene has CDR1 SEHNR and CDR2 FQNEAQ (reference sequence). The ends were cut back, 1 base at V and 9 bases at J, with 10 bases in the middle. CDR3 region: CASSLGLSSEQFF. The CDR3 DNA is TGTGCCAGCAGCTTAGGTTTATCCTCTGAGCAGTTCTTC.

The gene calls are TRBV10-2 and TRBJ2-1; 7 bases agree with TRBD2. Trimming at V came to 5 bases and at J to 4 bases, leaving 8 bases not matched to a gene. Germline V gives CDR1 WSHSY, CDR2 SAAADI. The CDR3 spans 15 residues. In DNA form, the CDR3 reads TGCGCCAGCAGTCTTTTTGCGGGAGAGTACAATGAGCAGTTCTTC. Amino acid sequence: CASSLFAGEYNEQFF.

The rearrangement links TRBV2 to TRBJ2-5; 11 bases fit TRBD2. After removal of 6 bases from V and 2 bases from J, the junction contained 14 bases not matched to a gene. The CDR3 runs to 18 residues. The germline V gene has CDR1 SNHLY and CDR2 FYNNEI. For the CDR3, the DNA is TGTGCCAGCAGCCTCAGTATTACTAGCGGGAGACAACAAGAGACCCAGTACTTC. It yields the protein CASSLSITSGRQQETQYF.

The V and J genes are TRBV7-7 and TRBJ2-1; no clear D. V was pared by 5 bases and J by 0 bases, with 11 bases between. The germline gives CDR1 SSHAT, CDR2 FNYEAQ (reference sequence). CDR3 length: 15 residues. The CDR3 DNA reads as TGTGCCAGCAGCCAGGAGCTCGACTCCTACAATGAGCAGTTCTTC. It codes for CASSQELDSYNEQFF.

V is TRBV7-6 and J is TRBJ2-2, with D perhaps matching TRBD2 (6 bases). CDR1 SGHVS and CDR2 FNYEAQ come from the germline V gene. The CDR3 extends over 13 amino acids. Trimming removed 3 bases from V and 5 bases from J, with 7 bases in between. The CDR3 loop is CASSFRETGELFF. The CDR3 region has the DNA TGTGCCAGCAGCTTTCGGGAGACCGGGGAGCTGTTTTTT.

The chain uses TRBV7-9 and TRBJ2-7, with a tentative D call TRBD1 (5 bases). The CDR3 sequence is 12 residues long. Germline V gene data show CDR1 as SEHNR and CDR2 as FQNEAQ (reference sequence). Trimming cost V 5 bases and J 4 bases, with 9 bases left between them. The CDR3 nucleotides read TGTGCCAGCAGCCAGGACATATACGAGCAGTACTTC. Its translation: CASSQDIYEQYF. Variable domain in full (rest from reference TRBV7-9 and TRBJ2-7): DTGVSQNPRHKITKRGQNVTFRCDPISEHNRLYWYRQTLGQGPEFLTYFQNEAQLEKSRLLSDRFSAERPKGSFSTLEIQRTEQGDSAMYLCASSQDIYEQYFGPGTRLTVT.

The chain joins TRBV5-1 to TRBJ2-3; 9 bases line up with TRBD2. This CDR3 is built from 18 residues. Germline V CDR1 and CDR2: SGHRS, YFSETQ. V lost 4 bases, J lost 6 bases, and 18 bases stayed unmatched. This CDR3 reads CASSPEPASGIRGDTQYF. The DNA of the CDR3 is TGCGCCAGCAGCCCGGAGCCGGCTAGCGGGATCCGGGGGGATACGCAGTATTTT.

CDR3 region: CASSSGQGDSNEQFF. CDR3 bases: TGTGCCAGCAGCTCCGGACAGGGCGATTCCAATGAGCAGTTCTTC. The V gene is TRBV7-3, the J gene TRBJ2-1; 8 nucleotides align to TRBD1. From germline, CDR1 is SGHTA and CDR2 FQGTGA. This CDR3 has 15 residues. V was clipped by 4 bases and J by 6 bases; unmatched bases: 8.

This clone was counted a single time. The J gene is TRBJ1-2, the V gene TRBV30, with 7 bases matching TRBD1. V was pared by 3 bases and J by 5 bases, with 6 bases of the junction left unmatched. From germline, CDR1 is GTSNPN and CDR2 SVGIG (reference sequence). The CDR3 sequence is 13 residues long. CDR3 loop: CAWSLEGAYGYTF. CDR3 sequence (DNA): TGTGCCTGGAGCCTAGAGGGGGCGTATGGCTACACCTTC. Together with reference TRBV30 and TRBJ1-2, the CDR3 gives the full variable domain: SQTIHQWPATLVQPVGSPLSLECTVEGTSNPNLYWYRQAAGRGLQLLFYSVGIGQISSEVPQNLSASRPQDRQFILSSKKLLLSDSGFYLCAWSLEGAYGYTFGSGTRLTVV.

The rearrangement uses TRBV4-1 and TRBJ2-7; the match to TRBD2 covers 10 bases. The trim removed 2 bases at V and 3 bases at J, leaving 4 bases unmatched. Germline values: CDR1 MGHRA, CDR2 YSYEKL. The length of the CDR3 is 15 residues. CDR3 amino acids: CASSQSSGRLYEQYF. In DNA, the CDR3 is TGCGCCAGCAGCCAAAGTAGCGGGAGGCTCTACGAGCAGTACTTC.

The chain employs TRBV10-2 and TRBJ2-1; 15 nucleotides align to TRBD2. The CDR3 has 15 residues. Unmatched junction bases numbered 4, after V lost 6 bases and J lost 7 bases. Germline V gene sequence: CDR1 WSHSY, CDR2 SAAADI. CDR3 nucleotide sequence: TGCGCCAGCAGGAGGACTAGCGGGAGGGAAAATGAGCAGTTCTTC. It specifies CASRRTSGRENEQFF.

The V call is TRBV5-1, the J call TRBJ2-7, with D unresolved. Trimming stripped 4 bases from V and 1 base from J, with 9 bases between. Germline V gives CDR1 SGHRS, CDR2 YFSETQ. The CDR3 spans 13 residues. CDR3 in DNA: TGCGCCAGCAGCCCGGGCGCGTCCTACGAGCAGTACTTC. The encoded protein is CASSPGASYEQYF. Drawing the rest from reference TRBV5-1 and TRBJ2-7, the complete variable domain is KAGVTQTPRYLIKTRGQQVTLSCSPISGHRSVSWYQQTPGQGLQFLFEYFSETQRNKGNFPGRFSGRQFSNSRSEMNVSTLELGDSALYLCASSPGASYEQYFGPGTRLTVT.

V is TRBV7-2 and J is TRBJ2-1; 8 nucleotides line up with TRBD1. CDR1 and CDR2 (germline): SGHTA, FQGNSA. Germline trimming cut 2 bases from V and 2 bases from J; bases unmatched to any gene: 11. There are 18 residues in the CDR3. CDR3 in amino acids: CASSLPGQGAYTYNEQFF. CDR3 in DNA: TGTGCCAGCAGCTTACCCGGCCAGGGGGCATATACCTACAATGAGCAGTTCTTC.

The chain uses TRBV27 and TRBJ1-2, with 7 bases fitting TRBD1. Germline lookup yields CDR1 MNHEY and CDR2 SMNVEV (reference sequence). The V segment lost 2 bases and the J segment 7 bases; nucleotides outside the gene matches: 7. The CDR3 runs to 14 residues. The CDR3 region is CASSLGVGGGGYTF. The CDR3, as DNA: TGTGCCAGCAGTTTAGGCGTAGGGGGCGGTGGCTACACCTTC.

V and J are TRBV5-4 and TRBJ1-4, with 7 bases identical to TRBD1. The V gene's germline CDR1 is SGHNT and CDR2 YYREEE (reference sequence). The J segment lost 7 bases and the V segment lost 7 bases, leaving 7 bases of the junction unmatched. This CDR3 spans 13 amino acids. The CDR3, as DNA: TGTGCCAGCCGTCCCCAGGGGGGTGAAAAACTGTTTTTT. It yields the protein CASRPQGGEKLFF.

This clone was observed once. The CDR3 DNA sequence: TGTGCCAGCAGTGTGGGGTCGTCTGTCTCTGGAAACACCATATATTTT. Translated: CASSVGSSVSGNTIYF. This chain links TRBV11-2 with TRBJ1-3, with unresolved D. The V and J ends lost 6 bases and 0 bases respectively, with 15 bases between them. The CDR3 runs 16 residues. The V gene's germline CDR1 is SGHAT and CDR2 FQNNGV. Drawing the rest from reference TRBV11-2 and TRBJ1-3, the complete variable domain is EAGVAQSPRYKIIEKRQSVAFWCNPISGHATLYWYQQILGQGPKLLIQFQNNGVVDDSQLPKDRFSAERLKGVDSTLKIQPAKLEDSAVYLCASSVGSSVSGNTIYFGEGSWLTVV.